This is a list of T cell receptor beta chains from one sample in a study of regulatory T cells in long-lasting Graves disease. One entry per CDR3 protein results from TCRdb running MiXCR on the multiplex PCR reads. Of approximately 470,000 distinct CDR3 sequences listed, around 20% are singletons. Source: peripheral blood mononuclear cells (PBMCs), taken when the disease was refractory, from a patient treated with antithyroid drugs. These receptors were taken from a female donor with Graves disease. Both conserved end residues are part of each CDR3. A D gene is named only where the DNA matches it firmly. Size is stated for part of the rows, as once, few or many counts, or as a class when the clone is expanded.

>TRBJ1-5|many|.|TRBV7-2
CASSHTGPNQPQHF
TGTGCCAGCAGCCACACAGGGCCCAATCAGCCCCAGCATTTT
>TRBJ1-5|few|TRBD1|TRBV4-1
CASSRDRITQPQHF
TGCGCCAGCAGCCGGGACAGGATTACTCAGCCCCAGCATTTT
>TRBJ2-5|.|.|TRBV4-1
CASGQIGLQETQYF
TGCGCCAGCGGCCAAATCGGGCTCCAAGAGACCCAGTACTTC
>TRBJ2-3|few|TRBD2|TRBV28
CASSPWTSGSSGTDTQYF
TGTGCCAGCAGTCCGTGGACTAGCGGGAGCAGTGGCACAGATACGCAGTATTTT
>TRBJ1-2|many|.|TRBV20-1
CSATHRDHYGYTF
TGCAGTGCTACCCACCGGGATCACTATGGCTACACCTTC
>TRBJ2-3|.|.|TRBV20-1
CSASLANTDTQYF
TGCAGTGCTAGCCTAGCGAACACAGATACGCAGTATTTT
>TRBJ2-3|.|.|TRBV20-1
CSARGAYTQYF
TGCAGTGCTAGAGGGGCTTATACGCAGTATTTT
>TRBJ1-1|few|.|TRBV20-1
CSARDPGSPEAFF
TGCAGTGCTAGAGATCCGGGGTCCCCTGAAGCTTTCTTT
>TRBJ1-1|.|.|TRBV6-1
CASRPSTRNTEAFF
TGTGCCAGCAGACCTTCAACAAGAAACACTGAAGCTTTCTTT
>TRBJ2-7|many|.|TRBV29-1
CSVEEGRVGEQYF
TGCAGCGTTGAAGAGGGACGGGTTGGCGAGCAGTACTTC
>TRBJ1-6|.|TRBD1|TRBV12-3/TRBV12-4
CASSITGVDNSPLHF
TGTGCCAGCAGCATAACAGGGGTCGATAATTCACCCCTCCACTTT
>TRBJ2-6|.|.|TRBV18
CASSPTGGANVLTF
TGTGCCAGCTCGCCGACAGGAGGGGCCAACGTCCTGACTTTC
>TRBJ1-2|many|.|TRBV7-9
CASSPREPYGYTF
TGTGCCAGCAGCCCGCGGGAGCCATATGGCTACACCTTC
>TRBJ2-2|few|.|TRBV5-8
CASSAPGTTNTGELFF
TGTGCCAGCAGCGCTCCGGGCACTACGAACACCGGGGAGCTGTTTTTT
>TRBJ2-2|many|TRBD2|TRBV5-1
CASSLHPLAGYTGELFF
TGCGCCAGCAGCTTGCATCCCCTAGCGGGGTACACCGGGGAGCTGTTTTTT
>TRBJ2-5|many|.|TRBV15
CATSIRDQQETQYF
TGTGCCACCAGCATCCGGGACCAACAAGAGACCCAGTACTTC
>TRBJ2-2|few|.|TRBV14
CASSRLRGENTGELFF
TGTGCCAGCAGCCGCCTCAGAGGGGAGAACACCGGGGAGCTGTTTTTT
>TRBJ2-5|few|.|TRBV4-1
CASSFRAIEETQYF
TGCGCCAGTTCGTTCAGGGCAATTGAAGAGACCCAGTACTTC
>TRBJ2-7|many|TRBD1|TRBV28
CASGVPGTGYEQYF
TGTGCCAGCGGAGTTCCCGGGACAGGGTACGAGCAGTACTTC
>TRBJ1-1|many|.|TRBV24-1
CATEPGENTEAFF
TGTGCCACCGAACCAGGGGAAAACACTGAAGCTTTCTTT
>TRBJ2-1|few|.|TRBV6-1
CASSFFQQVTHNEQFF
TGTGCCAGCAGCTTCTTCCAACAGGTCACCCACAATGAGCAGTTCTTC
>TRBJ2-7|.|.|TRBV3-1
CAGSATDAYEQYF
TGTGCCGGCAGCGCAACAGACGCCTACGAGCAGTACTTC
>TRBJ2-5|many|TRBD2|TRBV7-2
CASSLVTGGRETQYF
TGTGCCAGCAGCTTAGTTACGGGAGGGCGAGAGACCCAGTACTTC
>TRBJ2-7|few|TRBD2|TRBV6-1
CASRPGGPTYEQYF
TGTGCCAGCAGACCGGGAGGGCCAACGTACGAGCAGTACTTC
>TRBJ2-2|many|TRBD1|TRBV2
CASRNFGQGRTGELFF
TGTGCCAGCAGGAACTTTGGACAGGGGAGGACCGGGGAGCTGTTTTTT
>TRBJ2-3|.|TRBD2|TRBV27
CASSLLAGLDTQYF
TGTGCCAGCAGTTTGCTAGCGGGATTGGATACGCAGTATTTT
>TRBJ1-1|many|.|TRBV12-3/TRBV12-4
CASSFLGRDTEAFF
TGTGCCAGCAGTTTTCTGGGGCGGGACACTGAAGCTTTCTTT
>TRBJ2-5|many|TRBD2|TRBV28
CASSFSGTTGLATQPGETQYF
TGTGCCAGCAGTTTCTCAGGTACCACGGGACTAGCGACACAGCCCGGGGAGACCCAGTACTTC
>TRBJ2-5|few|.|TRBV3-1
CASSHDLGGAGETQYF
TGTGCCAGCAGCCATGACCTTGGGGGGGCCGGGGAGACCCAGTACTTC